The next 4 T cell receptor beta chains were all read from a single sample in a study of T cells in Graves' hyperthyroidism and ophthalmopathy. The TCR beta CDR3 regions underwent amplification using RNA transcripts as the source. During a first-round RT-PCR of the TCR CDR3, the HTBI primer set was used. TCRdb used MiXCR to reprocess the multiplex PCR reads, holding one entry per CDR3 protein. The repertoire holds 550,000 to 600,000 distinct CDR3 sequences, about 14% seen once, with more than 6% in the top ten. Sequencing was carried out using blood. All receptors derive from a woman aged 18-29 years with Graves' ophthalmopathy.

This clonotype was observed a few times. CDR3 loop: CASSGGQLNEKLFF. CDR3 coding DNA: TGTGCCAGCAGCGGGGGACAGCTTAATGAAAAACTGTTTTTT. V gene TRBV3-1 combines with J gene TRBJ1-4; 7 bases are a match to TRBD1. Germline CDR1 is LGHDT and CDR2 is YNNKEL (reference sequence). V dropped 5 bases and J dropped 4; count of bases not matched to a gene: 4. The CDR3 covers 14 residues.

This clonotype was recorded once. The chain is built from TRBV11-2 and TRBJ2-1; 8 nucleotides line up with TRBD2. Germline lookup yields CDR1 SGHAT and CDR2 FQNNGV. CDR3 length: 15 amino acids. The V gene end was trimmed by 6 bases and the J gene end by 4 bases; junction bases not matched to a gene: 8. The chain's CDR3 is CASSPSLAGYNEQFF. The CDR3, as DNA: TGTGCCAGCAGTCCCTCTTTAGCGGGGTACAATGAGCAGTTCTTC.

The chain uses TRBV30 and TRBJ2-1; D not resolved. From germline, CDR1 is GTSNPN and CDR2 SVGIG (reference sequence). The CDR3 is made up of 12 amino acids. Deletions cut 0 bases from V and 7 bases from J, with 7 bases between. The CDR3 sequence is CAWSVIGNEQFF. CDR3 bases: TGTGCCTGGAGTGTAATCGGAAATGAGCAGTTCTTC.

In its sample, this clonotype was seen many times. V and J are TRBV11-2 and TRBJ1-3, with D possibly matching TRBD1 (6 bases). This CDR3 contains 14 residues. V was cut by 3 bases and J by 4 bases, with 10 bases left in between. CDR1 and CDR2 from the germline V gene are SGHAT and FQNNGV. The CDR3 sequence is CASSFVQGGNTIYF. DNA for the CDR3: TGTGCCAGCAGCTTTGTACAGGGAGGAAACACCATATATTTT.